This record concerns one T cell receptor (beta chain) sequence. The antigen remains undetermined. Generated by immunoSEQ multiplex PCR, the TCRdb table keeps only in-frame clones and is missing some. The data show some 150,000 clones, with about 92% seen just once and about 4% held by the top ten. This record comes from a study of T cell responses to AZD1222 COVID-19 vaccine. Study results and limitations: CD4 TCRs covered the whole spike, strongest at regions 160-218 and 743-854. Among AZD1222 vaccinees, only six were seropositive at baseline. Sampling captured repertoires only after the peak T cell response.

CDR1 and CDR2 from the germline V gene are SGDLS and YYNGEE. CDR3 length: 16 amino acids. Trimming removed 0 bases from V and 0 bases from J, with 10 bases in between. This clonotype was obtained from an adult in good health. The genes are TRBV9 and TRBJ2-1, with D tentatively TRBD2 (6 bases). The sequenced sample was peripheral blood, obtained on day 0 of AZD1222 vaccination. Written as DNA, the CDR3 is TGTGCCAGCAGCGTAGCGGGAGATAGCTCCTACAATGAGCAGTTCTTC. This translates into CASSVAGDSSYNEQFF.